This TCR beta chain was recovered during a study of blood T cell repertoires in COVID-19 (dated by TCRdb to 2019 to 2021). With regard to the full study: Samples covering the acute and convalescent phases of COVID-19 were provided by collaborators in the United States, Italy and Spain. The material from the prospective study consisted of cDNA or gDNA derived from T cells, B-cell-depleted T cells, or PBMCs. HLA class I and class II types, where available, came from metadata supplied by the sample provider rather than from assay-based typing. A freely available public database, intended as a resource for researchers studying the immune response to SARS-CoV-2, is where the repertoires were released. The samples were drawn from the first 160 participants of the ongoing ImmuneRACE study and from 1,254 subjects provided by 6 global collaborators. Deeply sampled blood TCRbeta repertoires from subjects exposed to, actively infected with, or recovered from COVID-19 were included in the dataset. Sample metadata almost always included a de-identified subject ID, COVID-19 status, age in years and sex. Results the study describes overall, beyond this receptor: The amount of clinical and demographic metadata varied by source and participant and was provided uncurated.

The V and J ends are trimmed by 8 bases and 0 bases, leaving 11 bases between them. The germline V gene (reference sequence) gives CDR1 as SEHNR and CDR2 as FQNEAQ. The CDR3 contains 13 residues, cysteine and phenylalanine counted. CDR3 DNA only is kept here, 39 bases in frame from base 1. One collaborating source in Seattle enrolled patients while the patients were actively infected and followed the patients over time throughout the course of disease. Collaborating institutions collected whole blood in K2EDTA tubes following their own protocols. For TCRbeta analysis, collaborator samples were shipped as frozen whole blood, as isolated PBMCs, or as DNA extracted from either sample type. TCRbeta CDR3 regions were amplified from genomic DNA by means of the immunoSEQ Assay, a bias-controlled multiplex PCR. For the original study's pipeline: The number of nucleated cells in each sample was estimated by amplification of reference gene primers within the assay. Sequence reads were collapsed and filtered to measure the absolute abundance of every unique TCRbeta CDR3 rearrangement. Productive Simpson clonality was computed per sample as the square root of Simpson's diversity index over productive rearrangements. Sourced from immuneACCESS, this table was stored by TCRdb with only in-frame sequences that have V and J called. A share of the clones is absent; for the studies checked, an unresolved V gene accounts for under half, and the remainder has no known explanation. V and J calls and clone size are those listed in that table; D and trimming were worked out from the DNA. In all, the sample holds 150,000 or so clones, and around 89% of those were seen once. The ten largest account for 10% to 15% of the sample.

In the case of this clone: Its binding antigen is unknown. Base qualities are not recorded, but no much larger clone differs from it by a single base.

The chain is made from TRBV7-9 and TRBJ2-7; the D segment could be TRBD1, given 6 matching bases. The clonotype was recovered from a man younger than 35 with COVID-19, enrolled during active disease. The sample taken for sequencing was peripheral blood. The sequenced DNA: TGTGCCAGCTCAAAGGACAGCTCCTACGAGCAGTACTTC. Its coded protein is CASSKDSSYEQYF.